This T cell receptor beta chain was recorded in a study of shared clonotypes between healthy human individuals. Whole-study context: Participating donors consisted of two women and a few men aged 18 to 49.

Participating donors were healthy, HIV-negative adults free of recent acute infections or vaccinations. This was a deep-level run. The method was immunoSEQ multiplex PCR; TCRdb's version includes in-frame clones alone and lacks a portion of them. The sample shows 490,000 or so clones, about 80% of them seen only once. This clone occurred a few times. The length of the CDR3 is 11 residues. The ends were cut back, 6 bases at V and 4 bases at J, with 9 bases in the middle. Germline CDR1 SQVTM, CDR2 ANQGSEA. Sequenced material: PBMCs. The J gene is TRBJ1-2, the V gene TRBV29-1; D is ambiguous. The TCR comes from a woman in her thirties or forties in good health. Some clones in this sample may be carry-over from other donors' samples. In DNA form, the CDR3 reads TGCAGCGTGGCCGGTTCCTATGGCTACACCTTC. It yields the protein CSVAGSYGYTF.